This TCR beta chain was observed in a study of glioma-infiltrating T cells. Broader study findings: Tissue-blood divergence was below expectation in non-neoplastic patients, above in gliomas. Tissue and blood shared very few CDR3 sequences.

The CDR3 covers 13 residues. In germline, CDR1 is SGHTA, CDR2 FQGNSA. V lost 5 bases, J lost 6 bases, and 11 bases lay in between. TCR alpha and beta CDR3 regions were amplified from RNA using iRepertoire nested multiplex PCR. One-step reverse transcription and amplification started from approximately 100-400 ng of tissue mRNA or PBMC total RNA. One entry per CDR3 protein results from TCRdb running MiXCR on the multiplex PCR reads. The sample lists more than 85,000 distinct CDR3 sequences; about 25% were seen once. The sample holds many counts of this clonotype. Its antigen is as yet unknown. What was sequenced was glioma tissue, nonneoplastic brain tissue, or PBMCs (not recorded which). The V call is TRBV7-2, the J call TRBJ1-3; D is unclear. The sequence was obtained from a human donor with low-grade glioma or glioblastoma, undergoing nonglioma brain surgery, or in good health (not recorded which). CDR3 DNA sequence: TGTGCCAGCAGCGTAGGACGAGAAAACACCATATATTTT. It yields the protein CASSVGRENTIYF. Combining the CDR3 with reference TRBV7-2 and TRBJ1-3 gives the whole variable domain GAGVSQSPSNKVTEKGKDVELRCDPISGHTALYWYRQSLGQGLEFLIYFQGNSAPDKSGLPSDRFSAERTGGSVSTLTIQRTQQEDSAVYLCASSVGRENTIYFGEGSWLTVV.